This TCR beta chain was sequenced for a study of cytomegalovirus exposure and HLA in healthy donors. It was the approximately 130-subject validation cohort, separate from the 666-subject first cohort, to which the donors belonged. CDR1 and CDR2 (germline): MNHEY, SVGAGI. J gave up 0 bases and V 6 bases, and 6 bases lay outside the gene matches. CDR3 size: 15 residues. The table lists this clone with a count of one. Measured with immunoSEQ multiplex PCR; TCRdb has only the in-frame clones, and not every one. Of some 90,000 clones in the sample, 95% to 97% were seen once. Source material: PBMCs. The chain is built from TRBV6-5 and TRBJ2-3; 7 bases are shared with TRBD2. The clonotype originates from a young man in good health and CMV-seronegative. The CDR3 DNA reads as TGTGCCAGCAGGCCCAGCGGGGTCAGCACAGATACGCAGTATTTT. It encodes CASRPSGVSTDTQYF.